Following are 21 T cell receptor beta chains from one sample sequenced in a study of shared clonotypes between healthy human individuals. TCRdb's copy holds only in-frame clones and misses some; the assay was immunoSEQ multiplex PCR. The sample shows around 1.9 million clones, around 95% of them seen only once. Terminally differentiated effector memory CD45RA+ cells were left out of the naive CD8 fraction, which was CD45RO-negative and positively selected for CCR7. Sequences were obtained from naive CD8+ T cells from PBMCs. All receptors derive from a man aged 18 to 30 in good health. Some clones in this sample may be carry-over from other donors' samples.

The chain couples TRBV7-2 to TRBJ2-2, with D perhaps TRBD2 (5 bases). CDR1 SGHTA and CDR2 FQGNSA come from the germline V gene. V lost 5 bases and J 7 bases, leaving 17 bases between the germline ends. The CDR3 extends over 15 amino acids. The CDR3 bases are TGTGCCAGCAGCACCCGGGCGGGCCGGGGCGGGGAGCTGTTTTTT. Translated, it gives CASSTRAGRGGELFF.

This chain links TRBV29-1 with TRBJ1-1, with 7 positions matching TRBD1. CDR3 size: 15 residues. Looked up from germline, CDR1 is SQVTM and CDR2 is ANQGSEA. V shed 0 bases and J 2 bases; nucleotides not matched to a gene: 6. The CDR3 coding sequence is TGCAGCGTTGAAGATCGAGGGGGCTATAACACTGAAGCTTTCTTT. This encodes CSVEDRGGYNTEAFF.

This sequence joins TRBV19 and TRBJ2-6; possible D gene TRBD2, 7 bases. This CDR3 has 16 residues. The germline V gene has CDR1 LNHDA and CDR2 SQIVND (reference sequence). With 3 bases removed from V and 4 bases from J, the gap between germline ends came to 13 bases. CDR3 sequence: CASSIDRGAGANVLTF. The DNA of the CDR3 is TGTGCCAGTAGTATTGATCGGGGGGCCGGGGCCAACGTCCTGACTTTC.

The rearrangement joins TRBV6-6 to TRBJ2-4; 7 bases match TRBD2. The germline V gene encodes CDR1 MNHNY and CDR2 SVGAGI (reference sequence). V gave up 1 base and J gave up 5 bases; unmatched junction bases: 8. There are 16 residues in the CDR3. CDR3 loop: CASSYLREISENIQYF. The DNA of the CDR3 is TGTGCCAGCAGTTACTTGCGGGAGATTTCCGAAAACATTCAGTACTTC.

The gene calls are TRBV9 and TRBJ1-1, with 7 bases lining up with TRBD1. The CDR3 length is 15 residues. Trimming at V came to 3 bases and at J to 4 bases, leaving 9 bases not matched to a gene. Germline lookup yields CDR1 SGDLS and CDR2 YYNGEE. CDR3 DNA sequence: TGTGCCAGCAGCGCTAGACAGGGACTTGTCACTGAAGCTTTCTTT. This encodes CASSARQGLVTEAFF.

This clone was observed once. V usage is TRBV5-4 and J usage is TRBJ2-7; possibly TRBD1 for D (8 bases). Germline values: CDR1 SGHNT, CDR2 YYREEE (reference sequence). The CDR3 contains 15 residues. Trimming stripped 0 bases from V and 3 bases from J, with 13 bases between. The CDR3 sequence is CASSLEDRDYYEQYF. DNA of the CDR3: TGTGCCAGCAGCTTGGAGGACAGGGACTACTACGAGCAGTACTTC. Using reference TRBV5-4 and TRBJ2-7 for the parts outside the CDR3, the full variable domain is ETGVTQSPTHLIKTRGQQVTLRCSSQSGHNTVSWYQQALGQGPQFIFQYYREEENGRGNFPPRFSGLQFPNYSSELNVNALELDDSALYLCASSLEDRDYYEQYFGPGTRLTVT.

The V call is TRBV19, the J call TRBJ2-1; 12 bases fit TRBD2. CDR3 length: 15 amino acids. Germline V lookup: CDR1 LNHDA, CDR2 SQIVND (reference sequence). The trim removed 6 bases at V and 4 bases at J, leaving 4 bases unmatched. The CDR3 here is CASSLAGGGYNEQFF. CDR3 DNA: TGTGCCAGTAGCCTAGCGGGAGGGGGATACAATGAGCAGTTCTTC.

V gene TRBV30 combines with J gene TRBJ1-2; 8 nucleotides agree with TRBD1. The V and J ends lost 0 bases and 6 bases, in that order; junction bases with no gene match: 3. The CDR3 length is 13 residues. CDR1 GTSNPN and CDR2 SVGIG come from the germline V gene (reference sequence). The CDR3 DNA is TGTGCCTGGAGTGTCAGGACAGGGAATGGCTACACCTTC. Residues: CAWSVRTGNGYTF. Variable domain in full (rest from reference TRBV30 and TRBJ1-2): SQTIHQWPATLVQPVGSPLSLECTVEGTSNPNLYWYRQAAGRGLQLLFYSVGIGQISSEVPQNLSASRPQDRQFILSSKKLLLSDSGFYLCAWSVRTGNGYTFGSGTRLTVV.

The J gene is TRBJ2-2, the V gene TRBV5-8; 7 bases are shared with TRBD1. CDR3 length: 15 residues. V was pared by 4 bases and J by 6 bases, with 9 bases of the junction left unmatched. Germline CDR1 reads SGHTS; CDR2 reads YDEGEE. The CDR3 bases are TGTGCCAGCAGCGAGACAGGGAAGAAGGCCGGGGAGCTGTTTTTT. As protein: CASSETGKKAGELFF.

V is TRBV7-9 and J is TRBJ1-5; no clear D. CDR3 size: 13 residues. Germline V lookup: CDR1 SEHNR, CDR2 FQNEAQ (reference sequence). The V end lost 4 bases, the J end lost 14 bases, and 18 bases lay between the germline ends. The CDR3 DNA reads as TGTGCCAGCAGCTCACCAAACTCAGACGAAGAGCATTTT. Its translation is CASSSPNSDEEHF.

The chain is built from TRBV4-3 and TRBJ2-3, with D unclear. The length of the CDR3 is 17 residues. Germline V lookup: CDR1 LGHNA, CDR2 YSLEER. Trimming removed 5 bases from V and 2 bases from J, with 20 bases in between. The CDR3 DNA reads as TGCGCCAGCAGCACCGGACCGTCCGCGCGGTACACAGATACGCAGTATTTT. Protein: CASSTGPSARYTDTQYF.

Concerning this clone itself: The sample contains more than one DNA sequence encoding this CDR3. The chain employs TRBV6-6 and TRBJ2-3; D uncertain. The CDR3 has 13 amino acids. CDR1 is MNHNY and CDR2 is SVGAGI in the germline V gene (reference sequence). The V and J ends lost 0 bases and 2 bases respectively, with 3 bases between them. This CDR3 is CASSYSSTDTQYF. The CDR3 DNA is TGTGCCAGCAGTTACTCGTCCACAGATACGCAGTATTTT.

The chain has TRBV27 and TRBJ2-4; D is possibly TRBD1 (5 bases). Germline CDR1 reads MNHEY; CDR2 reads SMNVEV (reference sequence). Trimming took 2 bases from V and 1 from J, leaving 12 bases between them. The CDR3 consists of 16 residues. The CDR3 region has the DNA TGTGCCAGCAGTTTACGAGCAGGGCTCGCCAAAAACATTCAGTACTTC. Protein sequence: CASSLRAGLAKNIQYF.

CDR3 bases: TGTGCCAGCAGCCAACGACTAGCGGGAGGTGATGGCGAGCAGTACTTC. Amino acid sequence: CASSQRLAGGDGEQYF. This chain links TRBV4-2 with TRBJ2-7, with 13 nucleotides matching TRBD2. The CDR3 extends over 16 amino acids. The V segment lost 2 bases and the J segment 6 bases; nucleotides outside the gene matches: 7. The germline V gene encodes CDR1 LGHNA and CDR2 YNFKEQ.

This chain connects TRBV28 to TRBJ2-7; 8 bases are a match to TRBD2. Unmatched junction bases numbered 14, after V lost 5 bases and J lost 5 bases. This CDR3 is built from 16 residues. Germline values: CDR1 MDHEN, CDR2 SYDVKM. In nucleotides, the CDR3 is TGTGCCAGCAGTCCTCATGCGGGGGGCTCTGCCCACGAGCAGTACTTC. Its translation is CASSPHAGGSAHEQYF.

The chain recombines TRBV6-1 with TRBJ2-7; 8 nucleotides line up with TRBD2. The V segment lost 7 bases and the J segment 3 bases; nucleotides outside the gene matches: 5. The germline CDR1 and CDR2 sequences are MNHNS and SASEGT. The CDR3 is made up of 13 amino acids. The CDR3 loop is CASTLLADYEQYF. The CDR3 bases are TGTGCCAGCACCCTACTAGCGGACTACGAGCAGTACTTC.

This chain joins TRBV5-5 and TRBJ2-7; no reliable D call. CDR3 length: 14 amino acids. V was pared by 4 bases and J by 7 bases, with 18 bases between. CDR1 and CDR2 from the germline V gene are SGHKS and YYEKEE (reference sequence). This CDR3 reads CASSNAVGTREQYF. CDR3 DNA sequence: TGTGCCAGCAGCAACGCGGTGGGAACTCGGGAGCAGTACTTC.

The chain couples TRBV5-5 to TRBJ2-1, with D possibly being TRBD2 (5 bases). Per the germline V gene, CDR1 is SGHKS and CDR2 is YYEKEE (reference sequence). Trimming left V 4 bases short and J 5 bases short, with 16 bases between. The CDR3 totals 15 residues. The CDR3 region is CASSPGGGRHNEQFF. The CDR3 nucleotides read TGTGCCAGCAGCCCCGGTGGAGGTAGGCACAATGAGCAGTTCTTC.

About this clone: This CDR3 is also generated by other DNA sequences in the sample. The V gene is TRBV9, the J gene TRBJ2-7, with D uncertain. Germline CDR1 SGDLS, CDR2 YYNGEE. The length of the CDR3 is 14 residues. V lost 0 bases, J lost 4 bases, and 11 bases lay in between. As DNA, the CDR3 is TGTGCCAGCAGCGTAGGGGCGGATACTTACGAGCAGTACTTC. Translated, it gives CASSVGADTYEQYF.

This CDR3 is CASSHAFVTGETQYF. CDR3 sequence (DNA): TGTGCCAGCAGCCACGCTTTTGTTACCGGTGAGACCCAGTACTTC. The V gene is TRBV14, the J gene TRBJ2-5; no firm D call. The CDR3 is made up of 15 amino acids. The germline gives CDR1 SGHDN, CDR2 FVKESK. Trimming took 3 bases from V and 5 from J, leaving 16 bases between them.

The chain links TRBV2 to TRBJ2-7, with 10 bases fitting TRBD2. Trimming took 6 bases from V and 1 from J; bases not matched to a gene: 9. Germline V gene lookup returns CDR1 SNHLY and CDR2 FYNNEI. The length of the CDR3 is 16 residues. The chain's CDR3 is CASSVRGTSVSYEQYF. As DNA, the CDR3 is TGTGCCAGCAGCGTGAGAGGGACTAGCGTTTCCTACGAGCAGTACTTC.